These 2 T cell receptor beta chains were sequenced from one sample in a study of blood T cell repertoires in COVID-19. Some clones are missing from TCRdb's copy, which holds only in-frame ones; the method was immunoSEQ multiplex PCR. The data show over 450,000 clones, 89% seen once. The sequenced material came from peripheral blood. These receptors were obtained from a man younger than 35 with COVID-19, enrolled during active disease.

J is TRBJ2-3 and V is TRBV9, with D uncertain. Germline CDR1 reads SGDLS; CDR2 reads YYNGEE. The CDR3 is made up of 14 amino acids. V was trimmed by 1 base and J by 6 bases, leaving 12 bases between them. The CDR3 DNA reads TGTGCCAGCAGCGTACCCGCTGTCGGTGATACGCAGTATTTT. Its protein is CASSVPAVGDTQYF.

The chain has TRBV4-1 and TRBJ2-7; 7 bases fit TRBD1. Germline assignment: CDR1 MGHRA and CDR2 YSYEKL. Losses at the gene ends were 3 bases for V and 2 bases for J; bases not matched to a gene: 7. The CDR3 contains 15 residues. The DNA for the CDR3 is TGCGCCAGCAGCCATTCCGGGACAGTAGCCTACGAGCAGTACTTC. Translation: CASSHSGTVAYEQYF.